Following are 14 T cell receptor beta chains from one sample sequenced in a study of Graves' ophthalmopathy and Graves' hyperthyroidism. Beta-chain TCR CDR3 regions were amplified from RNA transcripts. A first-round RT-PCR used HTBI primers, followed by a second-round multiplex PCR. MiXCR was run by TCRdb on the multiplex PCR reads, yielding one entry per CDR3 protein. The profile shows 240,000 or so distinct CDR3 sequences, 45% to 55% of them singletons. The sequencing input was peripheral blood. These receptor sequences come from an adult man with Graves' ophthalmopathy.

CDR3 sequence (DNA): TGCAGCGCAACTGGGACAACTGAAGCTTTCTTT. Encoded protein: CSATGTTEAFF. The chain uses TRBV29-1 and TRBJ1-1; possible D gene TRBD1, 6 bases. The CDR3 has 11 residues. With 7 bases removed from V and 5 bases from J, the gap between germline ends came to 11 bases. Germline CDR1 is SQVTM and CDR2 is ANQGSEA.

The chain employs TRBV20-1 and TRBJ1-1; TRBD1 might be the D (6 bases). Per the germline V gene, CDR1 is DFQATT and CDR2 is SNEGSKA (reference sequence). CDR3 length equals 12 residues. The V end was cut by 0 bases, the J end by 6 bases, with 8 bases between. For the CDR3, the DNA is TGCAGTGCTAGAGACCGGACAGCTGAAGCTTTCTTT. The encoded protein is CSARDRTAEAFF.

This clonotype was picked up a small number of times. The rearrangement joins TRBV5-4 to TRBJ2-5; the D gene is possibly TRBD2 (5 bases). The CDR3 length is 14 residues. From germline, CDR1 is SGHNT and CDR2 YYREEE (reference sequence). V was pared by 3 bases and J by 5 bases, with 14 bases between. CDR3 protein: CASSYPAGKETQYF. The CDR3 DNA reads TGTGCCAGCAGCTACCCTGCGGGCAAGGAGACCCAGTACTTC.

This chain joins TRBV7-2 and TRBJ2-7, with TRBD1 identical over 10 bases. Germline V gives CDR1 SGHTA, CDR2 FQGNSA. With 1 base clipped from V and 4 bases from J, the junction kept 7 bases outside the gene matches. The CDR3 loop spans 16 amino acids. CDR3 amino acids: CASSLGQGAKVYEQYF. In DNA, the CDR3 is TGTGCCAGCAGCTTAGGACAGGGGGCAAAGGTGTACGAGCAGTACTTC.

J is TRBJ1-4 and V is TRBV20-1, with unresolved D. V lost 5 bases to trimming and J lost 5 bases, with 18 bases between them. This CDR3 contains 15 residues. CDR1 DFQATT and CDR2 SNEGSKA come from the germline V gene (reference sequence). The CDR3 reads CSASSPAGQNEKLFF. The CDR3 nucleotides read TGCAGTGCTTCCTCTCCCGCAGGTCAAAATGAAAAACTGTTTTTT.

The chain joins TRBV9 to TRBJ1-2, with D tentatively TRBD1 (5 bases). The CDR3 extends over 14 amino acids. Germline lookup yields CDR1 SGDLS and CDR2 YYNGEE. Trimming pared 4 bases from V and 8 bases from J, leaving 18 bases between. CDR3 in amino acids: CASSQGRAQRGYTF. CDR3 in DNA: TGTGCCAGCAGCCAGGGACGGGCCCAGAGAGGCTACACCTTC.

This chain uses TRBV6-6 with TRBJ1-2; 9 positions agree with TRBD1. The V and J ends lost 8 bases and 8 bases, in that order; junction bases with no gene match: 0. Germline values: CDR1 MNHNY, CDR2 SVGAGI (reference sequence). The CDR3 covers 10 residues. CDR3 residues: CASGTGGYTF. The DNA of the CDR3 is TGTGCCAGCGGGACAGGGGGCTACACCTTC.

As concerns this clonotype: Compared with germline, one end of the junction differs, possibly owing to a read error. The CDR3 reads CANSSDGRRPQHF. For the CDR3, the DNA is TGCGCCAACAGTTCAGACGGGAGGAGGCCCCAGCATTTT. The chain employs TRBV10-2 and TRBJ1-5; D call uncertain. Germline CDR1 WSHSY, CDR2 SAAADI. This CDR3 has 13 residues.

This clonotype was counted between two and nine times. The chain is built from TRBV24-1 and TRBJ2-3; tentative D call: TRBD2 (6 bases). The V gene lost 5 bases and the J gene lost 6 bases, with 14 bases spanning the gap. CDR1 KGHDR and CDR2 SFDVKD come from the germline V gene. The CDR3 covers 14 residues. CDR3 DNA sequence: TGTGCCACCAGTGGGACGGGAGTTGGGGATACGCAGTATTTT. Translation: CATSGTGVGDTQYF.

The chain has TRBV6-5 and TRBJ1-1, with no clear D. Germline CDR1 reads MNHEY; CDR2 reads SVGAGI. The CDR3 is 13 amino acids. The V and J ends lost 4 bases and 4 bases respectively, with 10 bases between them. CDR3 sequence (DNA): TGTGCCAGCAGTTTAATACCGGGCACTGAAGCTTTCTTT. Amino acid sequence: CASSLIPGTEAFF.

In this sample, this clonotype turned up a few times. The chain links TRBV15 to TRBJ1-2, with unresolved D. V was trimmed by 0 bases and J by 0 bases, leaving 8 bases between them. Germline V gives CDR1 LNHNV, CDR2 YYDKDF (reference sequence). This CDR3 region has 15 residues. CDR3 loop: CATSRDGLANYGYTF. The DNA for the CDR3 is TGTGCCACCAGCAGAGATGGGTTAGCTAACTATGGCTACACCTTC.

Notes on this clonotype: A junction boundary mismatches the germline segment, possibly from a read error. J is TRBJ2-7 and V is TRBV10-3, with D tentatively TRBD1 or TRBD2 (5 bases each). The CDR3 totals 15 residues. Germline loops: CDR1 ENHRY, CDR2 SYGVKD. The DNA of the CDR3 is TGTGCCAGCAGTTACCCATCGGGGCGCTCCTACGAGCAGTACTTC. Its translation is CASSYPSGRSYEQYF.

As for this clonotype: A read error is possible here, since a much larger clone lies one base away. The chain links TRBV29-1 to TRBJ1-1, with 9 bases aligning to TRBD1. Germline-derived CDR1 and CDR2 are SQVTM and ANQGSEA. The length of the CDR3 is 13 residues. CDR3 residues: CNVNRDRDTEAFF. The DNA for the CDR3 is TGCAACGTTAATCGGGACAGGGACACTGAAGCTTTCTTT.

This clonotype was seen more than once but under ten times. The J gene is TRBJ1-2, the V gene TRBV5-1; D possibly corresponds to TRBD1 (5 bases). This CDR3 is 12 amino acids long. From germline, CDR1 is SGHRS and CDR2 YFSETQ. V shed 0 bases and J shed 8 bases, with 8 bases lying between them. CDR3 sequence reads: CASSLGQHGYTF. The CDR3, as DNA: TGCGCCAGCAGCTTGGGACAGCACGGCTACACCTTC.